The rows below give T cell receptor beta chains drawn from one sample of a study of blood T cell repertoires in COVID-19. Assay: immunoSEQ multiplex PCR; the TCRdb copy retains only in-frame clones and omits some. The sample lists about 71,000 clones, about 79% occurring once. The material sequenced was peripheral blood. Receptor source: a man aged 65 to 85 with acute or convalescent COVID-19. CDR3s include the opening cysteine and the closing phenylalanine or tryptophan. Fields, in order: CDR3 DNA, CDR3 protein, V gene, D gene, J gene, clone size, CDR3 length. D genes are given only for firm matches. Size is omitted from some rows. Given values are once, few, many or a class for expanded clones.

DNA: TGTGCCAGCAGCTTACAGATTAACACCGGGGAGCTGTTTTTT
CDR3: CASSLQINTGELFF
V: TRBV11-1
D: .
J: TRBJ2-2
size: few
length: 14

DNA: TGTGCCAGCAGCTGGACAGGGGGCAGCTACACCTTC
CDR3: CASSWTGGSYTF
V: TRBV7-2
D: TRBD1
J: TRBJ1-2
size: .
length: 12

DNA: TGTGCCAGCAGCCCCCACGGGAAAAACACCGGGGAGCTGTTTTTT
CDR3: CASSPHGKNTGELFF
V: TRBV11-3
D: .
J: TRBJ2-2
size: .
length: 15

DNA: TGTGCCAGCAGCCAAGATGGGGGGGGGCTCACAGATACGCAGTATTTT
CDR3: CASSQDGGGLTDTQYF
V: TRBV4-2
D: .
J: TRBJ2-3
size: .
length: 16

DNA: TGCGCCAGCAGCCAGGGGGTGCAAACGGGAGGCTACACCTTC
CDR3: CASSQGVQTGGYTF
V: TRBV5-1
D: TRBD1
J: TRBJ1-2
size: .
length: 14

DNA: TGTGCCACCAGCAGAGATCTAATACGGGTTGAAGCTTTCTTT
CDR3: CATSRDLIRVEAFF
V: TRBV15
D: .
J: TRBJ1-1
size: .
length: 14

DNA: TGTGCCAGCAGCCAAGCCGGGGAACAGGGGTTTGAGTACTTC
CDR3: CASSQAGEQGFEYF
V: TRBV4-2
D: TRBD1
J: TRBJ2-7
size: .
length: 14

DNA: TGTGCCAGCAGCGTACTAGCGGGACAAGAGACCCAGTACTTC
CDR3: CASSVLAGQETQYF
V: TRBV2
D: TRBD2
J: TRBJ2-5
size: .
length: 14

DNA: TGCGCCAGCAGCCAACCCACAGGGACGGGCACCGGGGAGCTGTTTTTT
CDR3: CASSQPTGTGTGELFF
V: TRBV4-3
D: .
J: TRBJ2-2
size: .
length: 16

DNA: TGTGCCAGCAGCGTAGGACTCCCCCCGGCAGATACGCAGTATTTT
CDR3: CASSVGLPPADTQYF
V: TRBV9
D: .
J: TRBJ2-3
size: .
length: 15

DNA: TGTGCCAGCCGATGGGGGCTCTCGAACACCGGGGAGCTGTTTTTT
CDR3: CASRWGLSNTGELFF
V: TRBV25-1
D: .
J: TRBJ2-2
size: .
length: 15

DNA: TGTGCCAGCAGCTTAGTTGGATCTAGCAAAGTTACGCAGTATTTT
CDR3: CASSLVGSSKVTQYF
V: TRBV7-2
D: .
J: TRBJ2-3
size: .
length: 15

DNA: TGTGCCAGCAGCCTGGACAGGGGATCAGTGGCTTTCTTT
CDR3: CASSLDRGSVAFF
V: TRBV4-2
D: TRBD1
J: TRBJ1-1
size: .
length: 13

DNA: TGTGCCAGCAGTGTTTTAGCGGCCTACGAGCAGTACTTC
CDR3: CASSVLAAYEQYF
V: TRBV2
D: .
J: TRBJ2-7
size: .
length: 13

DNA: TGTGCCAGCAGCCCCGCAGGGGCCCGCGTCACCGGGGAGCTGTTTTTT
CDR3: CASSPAGARVTGELFF
V: TRBV11-1
D: .
J: TRBJ2-2
size: .
length: 16

DNA: TGTGCCACCAGCAGAGATTCTGGCGGAAACACCATATATTTT
CDR3: CATSRDSGGNTIYF
V: TRBV15
D: .
J: TRBJ1-3
size: .
length: 14

DNA: TGTGCCAGTAGTATTTCGGCAGCGTCGAACACTGAAGCTTTCTTT
CDR3: CASSISAASNTEAFF
V: TRBV19
D: .
J: TRBJ1-1
size: .
length: 15

DNA: TGCAGCGTTACCCCTAGCTATGAGCAGTTCTTC
CDR3: CSVTPSYEQFF
V: TRBV29-1
D: .
J: TRBJ2-1
size: .
length: 11

DNA: TGCAGCGTTGAAGAAGGGGGGGATGAAAAACTGTTTTTT
CDR3: CSVEEGGDEKLFF
V: TRBV29-1
D: .
J: TRBJ1-4
size: once
length: 13

DNA: TGTGCCAGCAGTCTGTCAGGGGGCTATAATTCACCCCTCCACTTT
CDR3: CASSLSGGYNSPLHF
V: TRBV28
D: TRBD1
J: TRBJ1-6
size: few
length: 15

DNA: TGTGCCAGCAGCGCCAGGACTAGCCAAGAGACCCAGTACTTC
CDR3: CASSARTSQETQYF
V: TRBV7-8
D: TRBD2
J: TRBJ2-5
size: .
length: 14

DNA: TGTGCCAGCAGCTTCTACTTGGGCGGGAGCTCCTACAATGAGCAGTTCTTC
CDR3: CASSFYLGGSSYNEQFF
V: TRBV5-4
D: TRBD2
J: TRBJ2-1
size: .
length: 17

DNA: TGTGCCACCAGTGATTTCATAGGGGAGGGTTTCCGGGGTGTCCTAACGAACACTGAAGCTTTCTTT
CDR3: CATSDFIGEGFRGVLTNTEAFF
V: TRBV24-1
D: .
J: TRBJ1-1
size: .
length: 22

DNA: TGTGCCAGCAGTCCGACGGACAGGGGCTATGGCTACACCTTC
CDR3: CASSPTDRGYGYTF
V: TRBV28
D: TRBD1
J: TRBJ1-2
size: .
length: 14

DNA: TGTGCCAGCAGCTTCGGGATAGCGGACAATGAGCAGTTCTTC
CDR3: CASSFGIADNEQFF
V: TRBV7-9
D: .
J: TRBJ2-1
size: .
length: 14